This T cell receptor beta chain appears in the sequencing data of a study of metastatic and nonmetastatic thyroid tumors. Study summary: Across peripheral blood and tumor or nodule tissue samples taken from malignant and benign thyroid patients, the repertoires were compared with one another. The study's findings and limits: For both blood and tumor, malignant thyroid tumors reportedly showed significantly higher TCR beta diversity than benign nodules did.

None of the patients had undergone any treatment ahead of thyroid surgery. This clone was detected ten times or more. Its antigen remains unknown. V gave up 6 bases and J gave up 7 bases; unmatched junction bases: 14. This CDR3 is 15 amino acids long. CDR1 and CDR2 from the germline V gene are DFQATT and SNEGSKA (reference sequence). In the authors' workflow: The authors used CDR3 differences across clinicopathological groups to build a distant-metastasis classifier for papillary thyroid cancer. MiXCR was used by TCRdb to re-call the PCR reads. The V and J calls follow TCRdb's processing rather than the paper's. The sample shows approximately 32,000 clones, about a fifth of them seen only once.

The sequencing input was tumor tissue. The chain has TRBV20-1 and TRBJ2-5, with 10 bases lining up with TRBD2. The sequence came from a male donor with papillary thyroid cancer or a benign thyroid nodule (not recorded which). Some clones in this sample may be carry-over from other donors' samples. The CDR3 region is CSAPAAAGGSGTQYF. In DNA form, the CDR3 reads TGCAGTGCGCCCGCGGCAGCGGGAGGGTCGGGGACCCAGTACTTC.